This T cell receptor beta chain stems from a study of identical twins. TCRdb fed the 5' RACE reads into MiXCR, producing one record per CDR3 protein. Here the sample spans 550,000 to 700,000 distinct CDR3 sequences, more than 9% being singletons. This clonotype was picked up a small number of times. Germline V gene lookup returns CDR1 DFQATT and CDR2 SNEGSKA (reference sequence). Germline trimming cut 3 bases from V and 0 bases from J; bases unmatched to any gene: 1. The length of the CDR3 is 16 residues. The same data also contributed to another study, on yellow fever vaccine responses in identical twins.

The specimen was PBMCs. The sequence derives from a woman under 30 in good health. This chain connects TRBV20-1 to TRBJ2-1, with 14 bases matching TRBD2. The CDR3 DNA is TGCAGTGCTAGTGGGACTAGCGGGAGCTCCTACAATGAGCAGTTCTTC. Amino acid sequence: CSASGTSGSSYNEQFF.